Sequencing of this T cell receptor beta chain was carried out in a study of blood T cell repertoires in COVID-19. Cohort assignment relied on participant-reported clinical history. Generated by immunoSEQ multiplex PCR, the TCRdb table keeps only in-frame clones and is missing some. There are around 390,000 clones in the sample; around 87% occur only once, and roughly 9.4% lies in the top ten. Sequenced material: PBMCs or T cells enriched from blood (not recorded which). The receptor was isolated from a woman aged 45-65 years who had recovered from COVID-19.

The CDR3 protein is CASSLQDGGKTQYF. CDR3 bases: TGCGCCAGCAGCTTACAGGATGGAGGGAAGACCCAGTACTTC. The chain joins TRBV5-1 to TRBJ2-5; D might be TRBD2 (6 bases). V was clipped by 2 bases and J by 6 bases, with 14 bases between them. This CDR3 region has 14 residues. Germline CDR1 SGHRS, CDR2 YFSETQ. Combining the CDR3 with reference TRBV5-1 and TRBJ2-5 gives the whole variable domain KAGVTQTPRYLIKTRGQQVTLSCSPISGHRSVSWYQQTPGQGLQFLFEYFSETQRNKGNFPGRFSGRQFSNSRSEMNVSTLELGDSALYLCASSLQDGGKTQYFGPGTRLLVL.